The rows below give T cell receptor beta chains drawn from one sample of a study of T cell responses to AZD1222 COVID-19 vaccine. Generated by immunoSEQ multiplex PCR, the TCRdb table keeps only in-frame clones and is missing some. This sample has 150,000 to 200,000 clones; 85% to 90% occur once, and the top ten carry roughly 4%. This sample comprised peripheral blood, obtained 28 days after the second dose of the MenACWY control vaccine. The receptors were gathered from an adult who received the MenACWY meningococcal vaccine as a control. The CDR3 runs from the conserved cysteine through the conserved F or W. Each record gives: clone size, J gene, V gene, D gene, CDR3 DNA, CDR3 protein. D genes are given only for firm matches. The size entry is marked missing in some rows and otherwise reads once, few, many or a size class.

-,TRBJ1-1,TRBV12-3/TRBV12-4,-,TGTGCCAGCAGTCCTCTGGAGGGAGCTTTCTTT,CASSPLEGAFF
-,TRBJ1-1,TRBV28,-,TGTGCCAGCACCATTGCAGGGATCAGCACTGAAGCTTTCTTT,CASTIAGISTEAFF
few,TRBJ1-6,TRBV28,-,TGTGCCAGTAGACGATCAAGCTCCTATAATTCACCCCTCCACTTT,CASRRSSSYNSPLHF
once,TRBJ2-3,TRBV10-3,TRBD2,TGTGCCATCAGTGACTTTGGCTTGGGGAGGGCGCAGTATTTT,CAISDFGLGRAQYF
-,TRBJ2-7,TRBV10-2,-,TGCGCCAGCAGTGACGGACTCTCCTACGAGCAGTACTTC,CASSDGLSYEQYF
-,TRBJ2-3,TRBV3-1/TRBV3-2,TRBD2,TGTGCCAGCAGCCTGGGACTAGCGGGAGAGGCGGATACGCAGTATTTT,CASSLGLAGEADTQYF
-,TRBJ2-7,TRBV28,TRBD1,TGTGCCAGCAGTATACCGGGACAGGGGGTATACGAGCAGTACTTC,CASSIPGQGVYEQYF
-,TRBJ2-1,TRBV18,-,TGTGCCAGCTCACCAATTGCCGGGACTCCCGCGAGAGGTGAGCAGTTCTTC,CASSPIAGTPARGEQFF
-,TRBJ2-7,TRBV5-5,TRBD2,TGTGCCAGCAGTTATAGCGGGAGGCCCTCCTACGAGCAGTACTTC,CASSYSGRPSYEQYF
-,TRBJ1-2,TRBV30,-,TGTGCCTGGAGTGTAATGGACGGCTATGGCTACACCTTC,CAWSVMDGYGYTF
few,TRBJ1-1,TRBV7-9,-,TGTGCCAGCAGCTTACGGGGGGACGGAACCGACACTGAAGCTTTCTTT,CASSLRGDGTDTEAFF
-,TRBJ1-5,TRBV6-6,-,TGTGCCAGCAGTGGGATTGTACAGCCCCAGCATTTT,CASSGIVQPQHF
-,TRBJ1-2,TRBV30,-,TGTGCCTGGACCCAGAGCTATGGCTACACCTTC,CAWTQSYGYTF
few,TRBJ1-3,TRBV3-1/TRBV3-2,-,TGTGCCAGCATACAGCAGGGTTCTGGAAACACCATATATTTT,CASIQQGSGNTIYF
few,TRBJ2-1,TRBV5-1,-,TGCGCCAGCAGCTTGAACCCTAGCTCCTACAATGAGCAGTTCTTC,CASSLNPSSYNEQFF
once,TRBJ2-1,TRBV19,TRBD2,TGTGCCAGTAGTATAAGACTAGCGGCCTACTCCTACAATGAGCAGTTCTTC,CASSIRLAAYSYNEQFF
-,TRBJ1-1,TRBV9,TRBD1,TGTGCCAGCAGCGGGAGACAGGGGGCGAACACTGAAGCTTTCTTT,CASSGRQGANTEAFF
-,TRBJ2-7,TRBV28,TRBD2,TGTGCCAGCAGTTTATTGGCGGGAGAGCAAATCTACGAGCAGTACTTC,CASSLLAGEQIYEQYF
-,TRBJ1-4,TRBV27,-,TGTGCCAGCAGTGGGGGGTTGCTGAGTGAAAAACTGTTTTTT,CASSGGLLSEKLFF
-,TRBJ2-5,TRBV7-7,-,TGTGCCAGCAGCTTAGACGGGGCACAAGAGACCCAGTACTTC,CASSLDGAQETQYF
-,TRBJ2-3,TRBV3-1/TRBV3-2,TRBD2,TGTGCCAGCAGCCGCCTAGCGGGGTTGAGCACAGATACGCAGTATTTT,CASSRLAGLSTDTQYF
few,TRBJ1-1,TRBV5-4,-,TGTGCCAGCAGCGGGGCGGACGGTGTGAACACTGAAGCTTTCTTT,CASSGADGVNTEAFF
-,TRBJ2-7,TRBV5-4,-,TGTGCCAGCAGCTCCGAGGGCTACGAGCAGTACTTC,CASSSEGYEQYF
-,TRBJ2-5,TRBV6-5,TRBD2,TGTGCCAGCAGTCGGAGCCTAGCGGGAGATGAGACCCAGTACTTC,CASSRSLAGDETQYF
-,TRBJ2-1,TRBV30,-,TGTGCCTGGAGCGCCGGACTCCTTAATGAGCAGTTCTTC,CAWSAGLLNEQFF
few,TRBJ1-2,TRBV28,-,TGTGCCAGCAGTTTATTGTCTTGGGTTGGCTATGGCTACACCTTC,CASSLLSWVGYGYTF
-,TRBJ1-2,TRBV28,-,TGTGCCAGCGTGGAGAGCAATCCGTATCTAGGCGGCTACACCTTC,CASVESNPYLGGYTF
-,TRBJ2-2,TRBV10-3,-,TGTGCCATCAGTGGGGGTAGCGTCCAGACCGGGGAGCTGTTTTTT,CAISGGSVQTGELFF
-,TRBJ1-1,TRBV30,-,TGTGCCTGGAGTGTGGCTCCGTATAACACTGAAGCTTTCTTT,CAWSVAPYNTEAFF
-,TRBJ1-3,TRBV2,-,TGTGCCAGCGCTGACAGTCACTCTGGAAACACCATATATTTT,CASADSHSGNTIYF
-,TRBJ2-7,TRBV7-8,-,TGTGCCGTCGCTAGCGCTAGAGTCGAGCAGTACTTC,CAVASARVEQYF
-,TRBJ2-1,TRBV21-1,-,TGTGCCAGCAGCAAAGTGGCCCTACTAGCGGGAGGATATGAGCAGTTCTTC,CASSKVALLAGGYEQFF